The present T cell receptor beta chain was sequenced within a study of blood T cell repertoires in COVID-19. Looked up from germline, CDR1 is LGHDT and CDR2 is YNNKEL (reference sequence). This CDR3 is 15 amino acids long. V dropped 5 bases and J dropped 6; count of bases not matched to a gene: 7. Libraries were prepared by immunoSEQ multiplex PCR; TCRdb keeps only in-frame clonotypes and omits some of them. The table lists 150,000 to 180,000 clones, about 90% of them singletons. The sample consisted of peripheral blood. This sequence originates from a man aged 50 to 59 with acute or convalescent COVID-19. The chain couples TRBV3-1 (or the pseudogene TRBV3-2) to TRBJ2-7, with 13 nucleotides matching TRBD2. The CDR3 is CASSGGLAGLSEQYF. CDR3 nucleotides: TGTGCCAGCAGCGGGGGACTAGCGGGACTGAGCGAGCAGTACTTC.